These 8 T cell receptor beta chains came from one sample sequenced in a study of T cells after yellow fever vaccination. TCRdb redid the calling of the 5' RACE reads with MiXCR, one entry per CDR3 protein. The sample yields 100,000 to 150,000 distinct CDR3 sequences, approximately 8.4% seen once. This material consisted of CD8+ T cells sorted from PBMCs, taken on the day of the yellow fever booster vaccination. The receptors here all came from a man between 18 and 35 years old who received the YFV17D yellow fever vaccine.

This clonotype was counted a few times. The chain carries TRBV5-5 and TRBJ2-7, with 11 bases aligning to TRBD2. CDR3 length equals 15 residues. V lost 5 bases, J lost 4 bases, and 8 bases stayed unmatched. In germline, CDR1 is SGHKS, CDR2 YYEKEE (reference sequence). The CDR3 region is CASSKRASGGYEQYV. Here the CDR3 DNA reads TGTGCCAGCAGTAAGAGGGCTAGCGGGGGGTACGAGCAGTACGTC.

Ten or more counts support this clonotype. This chain links TRBV29-1 with TRBJ2-5; 8 bases agree with TRBD1. Trimming cost V 7 bases and J 4 bases; bases outside gene matches: 5. CDR3 length equals 12 residues. Germline values: CDR1 SQVTM, CDR2 ANQGSEA. CDR3 coding DNA: TGCAGCGGACAGGGGTTGGGAGAGACCCAGTACTTC. Translated: CSGQGLGETQYF.

The V call is TRBV7-4, the J call TRBJ1-3; tentative D call: TRBD1 (5 bases). This CDR3 is 14 amino acids long. V dropped 8 bases and J dropped 0 bases, with 11 bases sitting between them. From germline, CDR1 is SGHVT and CDR2 SQSDAQ. CDR3 sequence: CASRGGDSGNTIYF. Here the CDR3 DNA reads TGTGCCAGCCGGGGGGGGGACTCTGGAAACACCATATATTTT.

The V call is TRBV11-2, the J call TRBJ2-2; perhaps TRBD2 as D (5 bases). The CDR3 spans 16 residues. V was cut by 1 base and J by 0 bases, with 9 bases left in between. CDR1 and CDR2 from the germline V gene are SGHAT and FQNNGV. The CDR3 loop is CASSLAGSPNTGELFF. CDR3 sequence (DNA): TGTGCCAGCAGCTTAGCGGGGAGCCCGAACACCGGGGAGCTGTTTTTT.

The CDR3: CASSLTSNINTGELFF. DNA of the CDR3: TGTGCCAGCAGCTTAACCTCTAACATAAACACCGGGGAGCTGTTTTTT. This chain joins TRBV7-8 and TRBJ2-2; the D is unclear. CDR3 length: 16 amino acids. Germline V gene sequence: CDR1 SGHVS, CDR2 FQNEAQ. V was pared by 2 bases and J by 2 bases, with 12 bases between.

This clonotype has just a few counts. The J gene is TRBJ1-2, the V gene TRBV27, with D maybe TRBD1 (5 bases). The V gene lost 6 bases and the J gene lost 8 bases, with 16 bases spanning the gap. Germline CDR1 reads MNHEY; CDR2 reads SMNVEV (reference sequence). CDR3 length: 13 residues. This CDR3 reads CASSRILGDGYTF. The CDR3 bases are TGTGCCAGCAGCCGCATCCTGGGGGACGGCTACACCTTC.

There are a few counts of this clonotype. The V and J genes are TRBV4-1 and TRBJ1-2, with 10 positions matching TRBD1. The CDR3 has 16 residues. Germline V CDR1 and CDR2: MGHRA, YSYEKL. V gave up 3 bases and J gave up 4 bases; unmatched junction bases: 8. CDR3 amino acids: CASSQLRDRGPYGYTF. The CDR3 DNA is TGCGCCAGCAGCCAGCTAAGGGACAGGGGACCCTATGGCTACACCTTC.

This chain connects TRBV4-3 to TRBJ1-4, with 9 bases fitting TRBD1. The germline V gene has CDR1 LGHNA and CDR2 YSLEER. Trimming took 7 bases from V and 2 from J; bases not matched to a gene: 5. This CDR3 region has 15 residues. CDR3 sequence (DNA): TGCGCCAGCACCCTCGGACAGGGGACTAATGAAAAACTGTTTTTT. Protein: CASTLGQGTNEKLFF.